This T cell receptor beta chain came from a study of breast tumors, draining lymph nodes, adjacent tissues. A single count supports this clonotype. The germline gives CDR1 MGHDK, CDR2 SYGVNS. The CDR3 extends over 15 amino acids. TCRdb fed the multiplex PCR reads into MiXCR, producing one record per CDR3 protein. The sample has about 66,000 distinct CDR3 sequences; around two fifths are singletons. The sample comprised breast tumor tissue. The chain links TRBV25-1 to TRBJ2-2, with a possible D match to TRBD2 (6 bases). The receptor was derived from a female donor with breast cancer. Some clones in this sample may be carry-over from other donors' samples. The DNA of the CDR3 is TGTGCTAGAGATGGTTACGGAGGGCGCACCGGGGAGCTGTTTTTT. The encoded protein is CARDGYGGRTGELFF.